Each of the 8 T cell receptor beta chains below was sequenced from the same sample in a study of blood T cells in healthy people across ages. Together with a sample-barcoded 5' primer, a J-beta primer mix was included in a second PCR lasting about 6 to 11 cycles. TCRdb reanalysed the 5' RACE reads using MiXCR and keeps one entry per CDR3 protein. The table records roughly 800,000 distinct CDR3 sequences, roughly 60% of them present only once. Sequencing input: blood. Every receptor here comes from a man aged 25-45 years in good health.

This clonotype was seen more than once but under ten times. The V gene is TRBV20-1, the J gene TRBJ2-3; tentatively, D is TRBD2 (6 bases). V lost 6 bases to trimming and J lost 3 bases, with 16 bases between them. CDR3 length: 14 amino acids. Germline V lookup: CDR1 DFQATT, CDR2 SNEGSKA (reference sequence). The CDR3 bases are TGCAGTGCCCCGGGGCGGGGCGGAACAGATACGCAGTATTTT. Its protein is CSAPGRGGTDTQYF.

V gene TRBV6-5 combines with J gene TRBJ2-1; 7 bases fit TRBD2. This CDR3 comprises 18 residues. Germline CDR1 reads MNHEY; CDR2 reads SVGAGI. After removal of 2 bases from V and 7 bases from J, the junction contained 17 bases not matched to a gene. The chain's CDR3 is CASSYIANVAGDNNEQFF. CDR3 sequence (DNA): TGTGCCAGCAGTTACATCGCCAACGTGGCGGGGGATAATAATGAGCAGTTCTTC.

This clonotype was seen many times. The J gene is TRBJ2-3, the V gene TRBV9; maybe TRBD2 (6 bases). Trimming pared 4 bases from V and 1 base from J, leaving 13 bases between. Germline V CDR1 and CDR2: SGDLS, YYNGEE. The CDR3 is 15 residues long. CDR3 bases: TGTGCCAGCAGCCTCGTGTCTAGCGGCACAGATACGCAGTATTTT. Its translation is CASSLVSSGTDTQYF.

This CDR3 is CASSRSGTGARQPQHF. The CDR3 DNA reads TGTGCCAGCAGCCGTTCCGGGACAGGGGCACGACAGCCCCAGCATTTT. The rearrangement uses TRBV7-2 and TRBJ1-5; TRBD1 agrees at 10 bases. Trimming removed 5 bases from V and 7 bases from J; junction bases left unmatched: 11. The germline gives CDR1 SGHTA, CDR2 FQGNSA. This CDR3 has 16 amino acids. The full variable domain, with the rest looked up from reference TRBV7-2 and TRBJ1-5, is GAGVSQSPSNKVTEKGKDVELRCDPISGHTALYWYRQSLGQGLEFLIYFQGNSAPDKSGLPSDRFSAERTGGSVSTLTIQRTQQEDSAVYLCASSRSGTGARQPQHFGDGTRLSIL.

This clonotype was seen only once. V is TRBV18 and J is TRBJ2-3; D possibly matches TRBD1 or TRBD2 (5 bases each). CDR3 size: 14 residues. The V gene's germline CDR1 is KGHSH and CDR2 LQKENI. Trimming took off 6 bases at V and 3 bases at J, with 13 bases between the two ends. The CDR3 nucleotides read TGTGCCAGCTCTAGGGACCTCTGGACAGATACGCAGTATTTT. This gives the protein CASSRDLWTDTQYF.

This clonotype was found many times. The CDR3 bases are TGCAGTGCTAGATTATCCCAGGGGGCGCGGCCCAAAAACATTCAGTACTTC. Its translation: CSARLSQGARPKNIQYF. The rearrangement joins TRBV20-1 to TRBJ2-4; 8 nucleotides agree with TRBD1. The germline V gene encodes CDR1 DFQATT and CDR2 SNEGSKA (reference sequence). This CDR3 contains 17 residues. The J segment lost 2 bases and the V segment lost 2 bases, leaving 11 bases of the junction unmatched.

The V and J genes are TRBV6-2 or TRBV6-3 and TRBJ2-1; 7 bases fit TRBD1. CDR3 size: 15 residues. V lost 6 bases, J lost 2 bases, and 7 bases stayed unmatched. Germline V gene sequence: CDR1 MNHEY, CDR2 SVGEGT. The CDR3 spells CASSRDRAAYNEQFF. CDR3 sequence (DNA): TGTGCCAGCAGCCGCGACAGGGCGGCCTACAATGAGCAGTTCTTC.

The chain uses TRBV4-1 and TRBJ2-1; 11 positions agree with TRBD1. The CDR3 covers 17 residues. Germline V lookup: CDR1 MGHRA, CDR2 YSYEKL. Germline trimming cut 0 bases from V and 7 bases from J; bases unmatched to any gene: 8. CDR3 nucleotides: TGCGCCAGCAGCCAAGATCCGAGGGGACAGGGGGTTAATGAGCAGTTCTTC. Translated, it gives CASSQDPRGQGVNEQFF.